These 11 T cell receptor beta chains share one sample of origin, sequenced in a study of blood T cell repertoires in COVID-19. Assay used: immunoSEQ multiplex PCR; TCRdb lists only in-frame clones, some missing. The profile shows approximately 150,000 clones, 75% to 85% of them singletons. The sample taken for sequencing was peripheral blood. These receptors all stem from a man aged 60-69 years with active or convalescent COVID-19.

The V and J genes are TRBV7-6 and TRBJ2-5; 9 bases map to TRBD1. The CDR3 length is 14 residues. V was pared by 5 bases and J by 7 bases, with 8 bases of the junction left unmatched. CDR1 and CDR2 (germline): SGHVS, FNYEAQ. The CDR3 reads CASSITGGLRTQYF. The CDR3 nucleotides are TGTGCCAGCAGCATTACAGGGGGCCTCCGGACCCAGTACTTC.

This clone appeared a few times. V is TRBV29-1 and J is TRBJ2-2; no firm D call. The CDR3 is 13 amino acids. Germline V gives CDR1 SQVTM, CDR2 ANQGSEA. Trimming cost V 5 bases and J 2 bases, with 9 bases left between them. Here the CDR3 reads CSVLEPNTGELFF. The CDR3 bases are TGCAGCGTTTTGGAGCCAAACACCGGGGAGCTGTTTTTT.

This chain uses TRBV7-2 with TRBJ2-2, with D possibly being TRBD1 (6 bases). Germline V gene lookup returns CDR1 SGHTA and CDR2 FQGNSA. The ends were cut back, 1 base at V and 1 base at J, with 10 bases in the middle. This CDR3 region has 16 residues. CDR3 nucleotides: TGTGCCAGCAGCTTAGTGTCCAGGGGGAACACCGGGGAGCTGTTTTTT. Translation gives CASSLVSRGNTGELFF.

The rearrangement joins TRBV10-2 to TRBJ2-5; D is perhaps TRBD1 (6 bases). The CDR3 totals 14 residues. CDR1 WSHSY and CDR2 SAAADI come from the germline V gene. Trimming removed 2 bases from V and 5 bases from J, with 12 bases in between. The CDR3 DNA follows: TGCGCCAGCAGTGAGGAGGGGGAGTGGGAGACCCAGTACTTC. This translates into CASSEEGEWETQYF.

The gene calls are TRBV24-1 and TRBJ2-3; no firm D call. The CDR3 length is 15 residues. Trimming left V 1 base short and J 3 bases short, with 10 bases between. The germline CDR1 and CDR2 sequences are KGHDR and SFDVKD. As DNA, the CDR3 is TGTGCCACCAGTGATTTAGCCAGCGAAACAGATACGCAGTATTTT. Protein: CATSDLASETDTQYF.

This clone showed up just once. J is TRBJ2-3 and V is TRBV4-1; TRBD2 is a possible D gene (6 bases). Germline V CDR1 and CDR2: MGHRA, YSYEKL. The CDR3 extends over 16 amino acids. Trimming pared 1 base from V and 4 bases from J, leaving 15 bases between. The CDR3 nucleotides read TGCGCCAGCAGCCAAGCGACCGGGGGTTTCGCAGATACGCAGTATTTT. This translates into CASSQATGGFADTQYF.

CDR3 sequence: CAWSVSVRVHTF. The CDR3 region has the DNA TGTGCCTGGAGTGTTTCAGTTCGGGTCCACACCTTC. The chain recombines TRBV30 with TRBJ1-2; D call uncertain. Trimming left V 0 bases short and J 12 bases short, with 14 bases between. This CDR3 region has 12 residues. Looked up from germline, CDR1 is GTSNPN and CDR2 is SVGIG (reference sequence).

This clone was detected a few times. This chain connects TRBV9 to TRBJ2-1, with 14 nucleotides matching TRBD2. The V segment lost 4 bases and the J segment 7 bases; nucleotides outside the gene matches: 7. CDR3 size: 16 residues. The germline V gene encodes CDR1 SGDLS and CDR2 YYNGEE. The CDR3 DNA reads TGTGCCAGCAGCCCACGGGGACTAGCGGGAGCGAATGAGCAGTTCTTC. Amino acids: CASSPRGLAGANEQFF.

V is TRBV15 and J is TRBJ2-2; perhaps TRBD1 as D (6 bases). V lost 3 bases and J 8 bases, leaving 10 bases between the germline ends. The CDR3 is made up of 13 amino acids. Germline V CDR1 and CDR2: LNHNV, YYDKDF (reference sequence). CDR3 sequence reads: CATSRTRGGELFF. As DNA, the CDR3 is TGTGCCACCAGCAGGACCAGGGGAGGGGAGCTGTTTTTT.

This rearrangement joins TRBV30 to TRBJ2-5; 7 bases fit TRBD1. J gave up 0 bases and V 4 bases, and 5 bases lay outside the gene matches. Germline V gives CDR1 GTSNPN, CDR2 SVGIG (reference sequence). CDR3 length equals 14 residues. The DNA of the CDR3 is TGTGCCTGGATAAGAGGGGGCCACCAAGAGACCCAGTACTTC. Translation: CAWIRGGHQETQYF.

The J gene is TRBJ1-2, the V gene TRBV4-3; D may be TRBD1 (5 bases). CDR3 length equals 14 residues. Germline CDR1 and CDR2: LGHNA and YSLEER. Between the trimmed V and J ends, which lost 0 bases and 4 bases, there was a span of 9 bases. DNA of the CDR3: TGCGCCAGCAGCCAAGATGTCAGGGCCTATGGCTACACCTTC. As protein: CASSQDVRAYGYTF.